This entry features one T cell receptor beta chain sequence. The use of a sample-barcoded 5' primer and a J-beta primer mix characterized a second PCR of 7 to 11 cycles. TCRdb used MiXCR to reprocess the 5' RACE reads, holding one entry per CDR3 protein. The sample shows some 710,000 distinct CDR3 sequences, 22% of them seen only once. The data were taken from a study of blood T cells in healthy people across ages. The source of this sequence is a man in his 70s in good health. The sequencing sample was made of blood.

The chain's CDR3 is CASSLETATSSYEQYV. The CDR3 coding sequence is TGTGCCAGCAGTTTGGAGACAGCCACTAGCTCCTACGAGCAGTACGTC. V and J are TRBV12-3 or TRBV12-4 and TRBJ2-7; tentatively, D is TRBD1 or TRBD2 (5 bases each). Trimming left V 3 bases short and J 0 bases short, with 15 bases between. The length of the CDR3 is 16 residues.